Below, 31 T cell receptor beta chains from the same sample are listed, as sequenced in a study of metastatic and nonmetastatic thyroid tumors. Thyroid surgery was preceded by no treatment in any patient. TCRdb reprocessed the PCR reads via MiXCR. The sample carries 70,000 or so clones, approximately 15% recorded once. Sequences were obtained from blood. Receptors originate from a male donor with papillary thyroid cancer or a benign thyroid nodule (not recorded which). Some clones in this sample may be carry-over from other donors' samples.

This clone has only a few counts. The chain links TRBV28 to TRBJ2-7; D is ambiguous. Germline lookup yields CDR1 MDHEN and CDR2 SYDVKM. The CDR3 has 11 amino acids. Trimming removed 4 bases from V and 13 bases from J, with 14 bases in between. CDR3 bases: TGTGCCAGCAGTTGGGATTGGGATCATTACTTC. Residues: CASSWDWDHYF.

This chain joins TRBV5-1 and TRBJ2-1, with D tentatively TRBD2 (5 bases). This CDR3 is 16 amino acids long. Germline values: CDR1 SGHRS, CDR2 YFSETQ. The V end was cut by 4 bases, the J end by 2 bases, with 16 bases between. The CDR3 sequence: CASSVVLSGPYNEQFF. DNA for the CDR3: TGCGCCAGCAGCGTGGTACTAAGCGGACCCTACAATGAGCAGTTCTTC.

A note on this clone: This may be a read error: a much more frequent sequence differs by one nucleotide. The rearrangement joins TRBV7-9 to TRBJ1-1, with a weak D call TRBD1 (6 bases). CDR1 SEHNR and CDR2 FQNEAQ come from the germline V gene (reference sequence). The V and J ends lost 7 bases and 3 bases respectively, with 12 bases between them. The CDR3 is 13 residues long. In DNA form, the CDR3 reads TGTGCCAGCATGGGAACAGGGTACACTGAAGCTTTCTTT. Translation: CASMGTGYTEAFF.

This clone was detected many times. The CDR3 nucleotides read TGCAGTGCTAGAGGGGGACTAGCGGCCTCCACAGATACGCAGTATTTT. Translating it yields CSARGGLAASTDTQYF. This chain connects TRBV20-1 to TRBJ2-3; TRBD2 agrees at 11 bases. The CDR3 totals 16 residues. Germline V gives CDR1 DFQATT, CDR2 SNEGSKA (reference sequence). V gave up 1 base and J gave up 2 bases; unmatched junction bases: 5.

This clone was detected a few times. This clone may be a read error of a much larger clone one base away. The genes are TRBV19 and TRBJ1-2; tentatively, D is TRBD1 (5 bases). Trimming removed 5 bases at V and 5 bases at J, with 15 bases between. The CDR3 has 14 residues. Germline V gene lookup returns CDR1 LNHDA and CDR2 SQIVND (reference sequence). The CDR3 here is CASSLGLGLYGYTF. The CDR3 bases are TGTGCCAGTAGTCTGGGACTAGGCTTGTATGGCTACACCTTC.

Ten or more counts support this clone. A read error may explain this, as a much larger clone is one base away. The chain is built from TRBV19 and TRBJ2-1; possibly TRBD1 or TRBD2 for D (5 bases each). This CDR3 is built from 14 residues. The germline V gene encodes CDR1 LNHDA and CDR2 SQIVND (reference sequence). Trimming shortened V by 7 bases and J by 9 bases, and 19 bases separated the two germline ends. The CDR3 DNA is TGTGCCAGTATCCACCCGGGGACGGCGGGTGAGCAGTTCTTC. It codes for CASIHPGTAGEQFF.

This clone was seen repeatedly, ten times or more. J is TRBJ1-2 and V is TRBV18; D is undetermined. The germline V and J ends were trimmed by 0 bases and 4 bases, with 18 bases remaining between them. The length of the CDR3 is 17 residues. CDR1 is KGHSH and CDR2 is LQKENI in the germline V gene. This CDR3 is CASSPPTMFGQRYGYTF. The DNA of the CDR3 is TGTGCCAGCTCACCACCCACCATGTTTGGTCAACGCTATGGCTACACCTTC.

This clone was recorded at least ten times. The chain carries TRBV5-6 and TRBJ2-3; D unclear. Between the trimmed V and J ends, which lost 0 bases and 2 bases, there was a span of 4 bases. This CDR3 contains 13 residues. Germline assignment: CDR1 SGHDT and CDR2 YYEEEE. The CDR3 DNA follows: TGTGCCAGCAGCTTGGGAAACACAGATACGCAGTATTTT. Translation gives CASSLGNTDTQYF.

Many counts were recorded for this clone. The V and J genes are TRBV6-1 and TRBJ1-4; TRBD1 aligns across 7 bases. V lost 5 bases to trimming and J lost 7 bases; unmatched junction nucleotides: 4. The CDR3 is 13 amino acids. CDR1 is MNHNS, CDR2 SASEGT, per germline. DNA for the CDR3: TGTGCCAGCAGTCAGACAGGGCGTGAAAAACTGTTTTTT. As protein: CASSQTGREKLFF.

This clone was observed many times. The chain employs TRBV2 and TRBJ1-2, with D possibly matching TRBD1 (5 bases). This CDR3 is 12 amino acids long. Trimming took off 3 bases at V and 9 bases at J, with 11 bases between the two ends. Germline V gene lookup returns CDR1 SNHLY and CDR2 FYNNEI. The CDR3 loop reads CASSEGGRRYTF. The CDR3 coding sequence is TGTGCCAGCAGTGAGGGGGGGAGGCGCTACACCTTC.

Many counts were recorded for this clone. The gene calls are TRBV11-2 and TRBJ2-7; 11 bases are a match to TRBD2. J was trimmed by 7 bases and V by 5 bases; bases with no gene match: 7. The germline V gene encodes CDR1 SGHAT and CDR2 FQNNGV. This CDR3 has 14 residues. The chain's CDR3 is CASSLLAGVGEQYF. The CDR3 region has the DNA TGTGCCAGCAGCCTACTAGCGGGGGTGGGGGAGCAGTACTTC.

A word on this clone: Because the CDR3 is missing its conserved closing phenylalanine or tryptophan, this is likely a read error. In nucleotides, the CDR3 is TGCAGTGCTAGAGATGGAGGATCGCACTCTTTATCCTACGAGCAGTACGCC. Translation gives CSARDGGSHSLSYEQYA. This sequence joins TRBV20-1 and TRBJ2-7; possibly TRBD2 for D (5 bases). Trimming cost V 0 bases and J 1 base, with 19 bases left between them. The germline gives CDR1 DFQATT, CDR2 SNEGSKA (reference sequence). The CDR3 length is 17 residues.

In this sample, this clone turned up many times. The J gene is TRBJ2-7, the V gene TRBV13, with 15 bases aligning to TRBD2. CDR3 size: 18 residues. V dropped 5 bases and J dropped 5; count of bases not matched to a gene: 13. Germline V gene lookup returns CDR1 PRHDT and CDR2 FYEKMQ (reference sequence). The CDR3 sequence is CASSDDSGTSGRIDEQYF. In nucleotides, the CDR3 is TGTGCCAGCAGCGACGATTCCGGGACTAGCGGGAGGATCGACGAGCAGTACTTC.

The sample holds many counts of this clone. CDR3 sequence reads: CSASSGADGELFF. The CDR3 bases are TGCAGTGCTAGTTCGGGGGCAGACGGGGAGCTGTTTTTT. This chain uses TRBV20-1 with TRBJ2-2; D possibly matches TRBD1 or TRBD2 (6 bases each). Between the trimmed V and J ends, which lost 3 bases and 7 bases, there was a span of 12 bases. Per germline, CDR1 DFQATT and CDR2 SNEGSKA (reference sequence). The length of the CDR3 is 13 residues.

The chain combines TRBV7-6 with TRBJ1-6, with TRBD1 matching over 8 bases. Germline V gene sequence: CDR1 SGHVS, CDR2 FNYEAQ. The ends lost 1 base at V and 8 bases at J; junction bases unmatched: 4. This CDR3 contains 15 residues. The CDR3 reads CASSLGAGGDSPLHF. The CDR3 DNA reads TGTGCCAGCAGCTTAGGTGCAGGGGGCGATTCACCCCTCCACTTT.

At least ten counts were recorded for this clone. Written as DNA, the CDR3 is TGCAGTGCTAGGATCTGGGGACAAGACACAGATACGCAGTATTTT. Residues: CSARIWGQDTDTQYF. This rearrangement joins TRBV20-1 to TRBJ2-3, with a tentative D call TRBD1 (6 bases). Between the trimmed V and J ends, which lost 3 bases and 2 bases, there was a span of 15 bases. In germline, CDR1 is DFQATT, CDR2 SNEGSKA (reference sequence). There are 15 residues in the CDR3.

Ten or more counts support this clone. The V and J genes are TRBV4-1 and TRBJ2-3; 12 bases align to TRBD2. Germline assignment: CDR1 MGHRA and CDR2 YSYEKL. J gave up 7 bases and V 2 bases, and 13 bases lay outside the gene matches. The CDR3 runs 18 residues. CDR3 nucleotides: TGCGCCAGCAGCCAACAACGACCGTCTAGCGGGAGGGGTCATACGCAGTATTTT. Translating it yields CASSQQRPSSGRGHTQYF.

This clone was counted a few times. The CDR3 nucleotides are TGCAGTGCTAGAGATGGGACAGAGAGTTACAATGAGCAGTTCTTC. Amino acids: CSARDGTESYNEQFF. The V and J genes are TRBV20-1 and TRBJ2-1; the match to TRBD1 covers 7 bases. Germline CDR1 DFQATT, CDR2 SNEGSKA (reference sequence). J lost 4 bases, V lost 0 bases, and 6 bases had no gene match. This CDR3 spans 15 amino acids.

With respect to this clone: This sequence may be a read error, since a much larger clone differs from it by one base. This sequence joins TRBV19 and TRBJ2-5; tentatively, D is TRBD1 or TRBD2 (6 bases each). The CDR3 sequence is 15 residues long. CDR1 LNHDA and CDR2 SQIVND come from the germline V gene (reference sequence). CDR3 loop: CASSKWGAPQENQYF. CDR3 nucleotides: TGTGCCAGTAGTAAGTGGGGGGCCCCACAAGAGAACCAGTACTTC. Together with reference TRBV19 and TRBJ2-5, the CDR3 gives the full variable domain: DGGITQSPKYLFRKEGQNVTLSCEQNLNHDAMYWYRQDPGQGLRLIYYSQIVNDFQKGDIAEGYSVSREKKESFPLTVTSAQKNPTAFYLCASSKWGAPQENQYFGPGTRLLVL.

The table lists this clone with many counts. The chain joins TRBV20-1 to TRBJ2-4; D uncertain. The CDR3 is made up of 15 amino acids. Per germline, CDR1 DFQATT and CDR2 SNEGSKA (reference sequence). The ends were cut back, 0 bases at V and 2 bases at J, with 11 bases in the middle. The CDR3 DNA reads as TGCAGTGCTAGAGACGGACCTTGGTCCAAAAACATTCAGTACTTC. This sequence encodes CSARDGPWSKNIQYF.

The V call is TRBV12-3 or TRBV12-4, the J call TRBJ1-1, with 7 bases fitting TRBD1. The CDR3 is 15 amino acids. The ends lost 8 bases at V and 7 bases at J; junction bases unmatched: 16. The CDR3 DNA follows: TGTGCCAGCGGTCAAAATACAGGGGTACAGAATGAAGCTTTCTTT. Encoded protein: CASGQNTGVQNEAFF.

At least ten counts were recorded for this clone. The chain combines TRBV4-1 with TRBJ2-5; TRBD2 matches at 7 bases. This CDR3 spans 14 amino acids. The V gene end was trimmed by 4 bases and the J gene end by 0 bases; junction bases not matched to a gene: 2. Germline CDR1 MGHRA, CDR2 YSYEKL. The CDR3 here is CASSLGTNQETQYF. In DNA, the CDR3 is TGCGCCAGCAGCCTCGGGACTAACCAAGAGACCCAGTACTTC.

The chain carries TRBV29-1 and TRBJ2-3, with no clear D. There are 12 residues in the CDR3. V was pared by 5 bases and J by 6 bases, with 12 bases between. Germline V gene sequence: CDR1 SQVTM, CDR2 ANQGSEA. The CDR3 DNA sequence: TGCAGCGTTCCGGCAGAGCCCGATACGCAGTATTTT. Protein sequence: CSVPAEPDTQYF.

In its sample, this clone was seen many times. The rearrangement joins TRBV6-2 or TRBV6-3 to TRBJ2-4; D might be TRBD1 (5 bases). Germline loops: CDR1 MNHEY, CDR2 SVGEGT. The CDR3 loop spans 17 amino acids. With 5 bases removed from V and 3 bases from J, the gap between germline ends came to 20 bases. The CDR3 region has the DNA TGTGCCAGCAGTCCTACCCGGACAAATAAGAACAAAAACATTCAGTACTTC. Amino acid sequence: CASSPTRTNKNKNIQYF.

This clone was recorded many times. V is TRBV9 and J is TRBJ2-2; possibly TRBD2 for D (6 bases). The germline gives CDR1 SGDLS, CDR2 YYNGEE. This CDR3 is 17 amino acids long. The ends were cut back, 3 bases at V and 0 bases at J, with 15 bases in the middle. CDR3 sequence reads: CASSAPRGSANTGELFF. In DNA, the CDR3 is TGTGCCAGCAGCGCCCCCCGGGGGAGCGCGAACACCGGGGAGCTGTTTTTT.

This clone was counted ten times or more. This chain links TRBV4-2 with TRBJ1-6; D may be TRBD1 (6 bases). CDR1 and CDR2 (germline): LGHNA, YNFKEQ. The CDR3 is 19 residues long. Trimming stripped 0 bases from V and 4 bases from J, with 19 bases between. The DNA for the CDR3 is TGTGCCAGCAGCCAAGACGGTGGGGGGGGCTTCTTTTATAATTCACCCCTCCACTTT. It translates to CASSQDGGGGFFYNSPLHF.

This clone has at least ten counts. This rearrangement joins TRBV7-2 to TRBJ2-7, with D unresolved. The CDR3 sequence is 15 residues long. The germline CDR1 and CDR2 sequences are SGHTA and FQGNSA. V lost 4 bases to trimming and J lost 0 bases, with 13 bases between them. The CDR3 DNA reads as TGTGCCAGCAGCTACCGGTATTGGGCCTCCTACGAGCAGTACTTC. Translation gives CASSYRYWASYEQYF.

This clone was observed at least ten times. The rearrangement links TRBV12-3 or TRBV12-4 to TRBJ2-1; perhaps TRBD2 as D (5 bases). The CDR3 has 15 amino acids. Trimming took 7 bases from V and 7 from J, leaving 20 bases between them. In DNA, the CDR3 is TGTGCCAGCACTATAGTTCTGGGAGTAGGGAATGAGCAGTTCTTC. It is translated as CASTIVLGVGNEQFF.

The CDR3 DNA reads as TGCAGTGCTAGCGGGGTTGGCTCCTACGAGCAGTACTTC. Residues: CSASGVGSYEQYF. The chain employs TRBV20-1 and TRBJ2-7; D possibly corresponds to TRBD2 (5 bases). The CDR3 is made up of 13 amino acids. Looked up from germline, CDR1 is DFQATT and CDR2 is SNEGSKA (reference sequence). Trimming cost V 3 bases and J 0 bases, with 9 bases left between them.

This clone was detected ten times or more. V gene TRBV30 combines with J gene TRBJ2-3; TRBD2 matches at 7 bases. V trimming: 0 bases; J trimming: 7 bases; junction bases outside the gene matches: 4. This CDR3 spans 13 amino acids. Germline assignment: CDR1 GTSNPN and CDR2 SVGIG (reference sequence). The CDR3 here is CAWSVSSGNTQYF. The DNA for the CDR3 is TGTGCCTGGAGTGTTTCGAGCGGGAATACGCAGTATTTT.

Many counts were recorded for this clone. V usage is TRBV30 and J usage is TRBJ1-4; 7 bases are shared with TRBD1. Germline V lookup: CDR1 GTSNPN, CDR2 SVGIG (reference sequence). There are 13 residues in the CDR3. V lost 5 bases and J lost 6; bases outside the gene matches: 6. In DNA form, the CDR3 reads TGTGCCTGGTCTACAGGGGCGTATGAAAAACTGTTTTTT. The encoded protein is CAWSTGAYEKLFF.